Following are 19 T cell receptor beta chains from one sample sequenced in a study of blood T cells in healthy people across ages. The authors ran a second PCR of 7 to 11 cycles using a sample-barcoded 5' primer and a J-beta primer mix. TCRdb re-called the 5' RACE reads through MiXCR, storing one row per CDR3 protein. The sample has 1,500,000 or so distinct CDR3 sequences, roughly 64% seen once. Sequencing was performed on blood. The receptors stem from a man between 18 and 29 years old in good health.

The genes are TRBV20-1 and TRBJ2-7; D unresolved. The germline V gene encodes CDR1 DFQATT and CDR2 SNEGSKA (reference sequence). The CDR3 loop spans 15 amino acids. V lost 0 bases to trimming and J lost 2 bases, with 14 bases between them. The CDR3 region is CSARDPGQVPYEQYF. The CDR3 coding sequence is TGCAGTGCTAGAGATCCTGGGCAGGTTCCCTACGAGCAGTACTTC.

The chain couples TRBV20-1 to TRBJ2-1, with 9 bases lining up with TRBD1. Germline V gene sequence: CDR1 DFQATT, CDR2 SNEGSKA (reference sequence). This CDR3 region has 15 residues. The junction had 6 bases not matched to a gene; V was cut back by 1 base and J by 5 bases. This CDR3 is CSARGDRVGHNEQFF. CDR3 coding DNA: TGCAGTGCTAGAGGGGACAGGGTCGGCCACAATGAGCAGTTCTTC.

The V gene is TRBV20-1, the J gene TRBJ1-5; D perhaps matches TRBD1 (6 bases). V was clipped by 6 bases and J by 7 bases, with 19 bases between them. CDR1 is DFQATT, CDR2 SNEGSKA, per germline (reference sequence). The CDR3 length is 14 residues. CDR3: CSAMNGGAGQPQHF. The CDR3 DNA reads as TGCAGTGCGATGAACGGGGGCGCCGGGCAGCCCCAGCATTTT.

Comments on this clonotype: A junction end diverges from the germline sequence, so it may reflect a read error. The genes are TRBV10-3 and TRBJ2-5, with D possibly matching TRBD2 (5 bases). The CDR3 runs to 13 residues. Germline V lookup: CDR1 ENHRY, CDR2 SYGVKD. CDR3 region: CASSSRTQETQYF. Written as DNA, the CDR3 is TGTGCCAGCAGTTCCCGGACTCAAGAGACCCAGTACTTC.

This sequence joins TRBV6-2 or TRBV6-3 and TRBJ1-5; D possibly corresponds to TRBD1 (5 bases). The germline CDR1 and CDR2 sequences are MNHEY and SVGEGT. This CDR3 is 12 amino acids long. V gave up 9 bases and J gave up 5 bases, with 11 bases separating them. The CDR3 loop reads CASARGDQPQHF. As DNA, the CDR3 is TGTGCCAGTGCCCGGGGGGATCAGCCCCAGCATTTT.

The chain carries TRBV7-9 and TRBJ2-3, with 8 positions matching TRBD1. V lost 5 bases and J lost 0; bases outside the gene matches: 10. The CDR3 is made up of 17 amino acids. Germline CDR1 is SEHNR and CDR2 is FQNEAQ (reference sequence). In DNA form, the CDR3 reads TGTGCCAGCAGCCAAACAGGGACAGGAGCCAGCACAGATACGCAGTATTTT. Translating it yields CASSQTGTGASTDTQYF.

The chain employs TRBV27 and TRBJ2-5; perhaps TRBD2 as D (5 bases). V shed 7 bases and J shed 1 base, with 13 bases lying between them. The germline V gene has CDR1 MNHEY and CDR2 SMNVEV (reference sequence). CDR3 length: 14 residues. The CDR3 sequence is CASKEGFGQETQYF. The CDR3 DNA reads as TGTGCCAGCAAAGAGGGCTTTGGCCAAGAGACCCAGTACTTC.

V gene TRBV20-1 combines with J gene TRBJ2-2; D call uncertain. V dropped 1 base and J dropped 3 bases, with 9 bases sitting between them. The CDR3 runs to 14 residues. Germline V CDR1 and CDR2: DFQATT, SNEGSKA (reference sequence). The CDR3: CSARAPRHTGELFF. CDR3 DNA: TGCAGTGCTAGAGCCCCGAGGCACACCGGGGAGCTGTTTTTT.

The V gene is TRBV6-5, the J gene TRBJ1-1; 9 bases match TRBD1. Germline V gene sequence: CDR1 MNHEY, CDR2 SVGAGI. Trimming removed 0 bases from V and 6 bases from J; junction bases left unmatched: 8. The CDR3 is made up of 16 amino acids. The DNA of the CDR3 is TGTGCCAGCAGTTACTCCCGGACAGGGGAATGGGCTGAAGCTTTCTTT. Amino acid sequence: CASSYSRTGEWAEAFF.

There are many counts of this clonotype. The genes are TRBV4-3 and TRBJ2-7; the D call may be TRBD1 or TRBD2 (5 bases each). CDR3 length equals 13 residues. Germline lookup yields CDR1 LGHNA and CDR2 YSLEER. V was shortened by 0 bases and J by 5 bases, with 8 bases between the two germline ends. The CDR3, as DNA: TGCGCCAGCAGCCAAGATGGGGGAGACGAGCAGTACTTC. Its translation is CASSQDGGDEQYF.

In this sample, this clonotype turned up a few times. The chain is built from TRBV12-3 or TRBV12-4 and TRBJ2-5; 7 bases map to TRBD1. This CDR3 spans 15 amino acids. V shed 6 bases and J 4 bases; nucleotides not matched to a gene: 11. The CDR3 DNA reads as TGTGCCAGCAGAGCCGGGACAGCCATTGGAGAGACCCAGTACTTC. Translation gives CASRAGTAIGETQYF.

This clonotype appeared a few times. The chain has TRBV7-4 and TRBJ2-3, with 7 bases matching TRBD2. This CDR3 contains 15 residues. Germline loops: CDR1 SGHVT, CDR2 SQSDAQ. The J segment lost 8 bases and the V segment lost 5 bases, leaving 13 bases of the junction unmatched. The CDR3 DNA reads as TGTGCCAGCAGCCCATGCCCAACCGGGACTATTACGCAGTATTTT. Translated, it gives CASSPCPTGTITQYF.

The chain uses TRBV20-1 and TRBJ1-2; D not certain. The germline V and J ends were trimmed by 5 bases and 3 bases, with 13 bases remaining between them. CDR1 and CDR2 (germline): DFQATT, SNEGSKA (reference sequence). The CDR3 consists of 13 residues. CDR3: CSAAPRADYGYTF. CDR3 DNA: TGCAGTGCTGCACCAAGGGCAGACTATGGCTACACCTTC.

The genes are TRBV20-1 and TRBJ1-2; tentatively, D is TRBD1 (6 bases). The CDR3 spans 20 residues. CDR1 and CDR2 from the germline V gene are DFQATT and SNEGSKA (reference sequence). V gave up 1 base and J gave up 4 bases, with 31 bases separating them. DNA for the CDR3: TGCAGTGCTAGAGTTTACAGAGGCCTCGAATCCGACCGAGGGGGCTATGGCTACACCTTC. This encodes CSARVYRGLESDRGGYGYTF.

This clonotype was found once. The rearrangement links TRBV20-1 to TRBJ2-3, with a tentative D call TRBD1 (6 bases). V was pared by 5 bases and J by 3 bases, with 21 bases between. The CDR3 contains 16 residues. Germline CDR1 DFQATT, CDR2 SNEGSKA (reference sequence). The CDR3 DNA reads as TGCAGTGCTTTCGTAGAATCACAGGGTGGAACAGATACGCAGTATTTT. It translates to CSAFVESQGGTDTQYF.

V and J are TRBV7-9 and TRBJ2-7; D remains ambiguous. V lost 4 bases and J lost 0, with 7 bases in between. This CDR3 is built from 13 residues. Germline V gene data show CDR1 as SEHNR and CDR2 as FQNEAQ (reference sequence). Here the CDR3 reads CASSSYFSYEQYF. The CDR3 nucleotides are TGTGCCAGCAGCTCGTATTTCTCCTACGAGCAGTACTTC.

The chain is built from TRBV20-1 and TRBJ1-4; D gene unclear. CDR3 length: 12 amino acids. Germline lookup yields CDR1 DFQATT and CDR2 SNEGSKA (reference sequence). V was pared by 0 bases and J by 7 bases, with 6 bases between. Here the CDR3 DNA reads TGCAGTGCTAGAGATCTGAGTGAAAAACTGTTTTTT. Translating gives CSARDLSEKLFF.

In its sample, this clonotype was seen a few times. The chain employs TRBV12-3 or TRBV12-4 and TRBJ1-5; no reliable D call. Trimming took off 3 bases at V and 2 bases at J, with 8 bases between the two ends. CDR3 length equals 14 residues. CDR3 coding DNA: TGTGCCAGCAGTTTCAGTGGAGGCAATCAGCCCCAGCATTTT. Protein: CASSFSGGNQPQHF.

Comments on this clonotype: A read error may account for a junction end that differs from germline. J is TRBJ1-5 and V is TRBV12-3 or TRBV12-4; TRBD1 is a possible D gene (5 bases). The CDR3 has 20 amino acids. The CDR3 loop reads CASSSAKGLGGSDSDQPQHF. Written as DNA, the CDR3 is TGTGCCAGCAGTTCTGCAAAAGGGCTCGGGGGGAGTGATAGCGATCAGCCCCAGCATTTT.